These 19 T cell receptor beta chains were sequenced from one sample in a study of early T cells in non-severe SARS-CoV-2 infection. One entry per CDR3 protein, called by TCRdb with MiXCR from the 5' RACE reads. Seen here are around 58,000 distinct CDR3 sequences, roughly 8% observed once, and the top ten hold approximately 10%. Material: whole blood, obtained at baseline. The receptors come from an adult who was a healthcare worker with PCR-confirmed SARS-CoV-2 infection or an uninfected control (not recorded which).

This clonotype was detected only a few times. The chain employs TRBV13 and TRBJ2-1; D is unclear. Germline V gene lookup returns CDR1 PRHDT and CDR2 FYEKMQ (reference sequence). The CDR3 has 14 residues. Trimming removed 2 bases at V and 9 bases at J, with 14 bases between. The CDR3 DNA sequence: TGTGCCAGCAGCTTACCCACTGGGCGAAGTGAGCAGTTCTTC. Its translation is CASSLPTGRSEQFF.

This clonotype was seen ten or more times. V is TRBV28 and J is TRBJ1-2; 8 nucleotides align to TRBD1. V shed 5 bases and J 6 bases; nucleotides not matched to a gene: 8. This CDR3 spans 14 amino acids. Germline V lookup: CDR1 MDHEN, CDR2 SYDVKM. The CDR3 DNA reads TGTGCCAGCAGTACCGGACAGGGAAGACATGGCTACACCTTC. Protein product: CASSTGQGRHGYTF.

This clonotype was counted many times. The chain employs TRBV19 and TRBJ1-5, with D perhaps TRBD1 (6 bases). The CDR3 has 15 residues. V was pared by 5 bases and J by 3 bases, with 14 bases between. Germline V gene data show CDR1 as LNHDA and CDR2 as SQIVND (reference sequence). The CDR3, as DNA: TGTGCCAGTAGTCCCCAGGGGCCAGTCAATCAGCCCCAGCATTTT. Protein product: CASSPQGPVNQPQHF.

This clonotype was detected ten times or more. V gene TRBV7-9 combines with J gene TRBJ1-5, with D possibly matching TRBD1 (5 bases). There are 17 residues in the CDR3. Between the trimmed V and J ends, which lost 1 base and 2 bases, there was a span of 15 bases. CDR1 and CDR2 (germline): SEHNR, FQNEAQ (reference sequence). The CDR3 DNA is TGTGCCAGCAGCTTAGTGGGGCAGGGTTCGCGCAATCAGCCCCAGCATTTT. Its protein product is CASSLVGQGSRNQPQHF.

The table lists this clonotype with a few counts. The chain combines TRBV5-6 with TRBJ1-4; the match to TRBD1 covers 9 bases. Germline V lookup: CDR1 SGHDT, CDR2 YYEEEE. The length of the CDR3 is 14 residues. Trimming at V came to 5 bases and at J to 9 bases, leaving 8 bases not matched to a gene. DNA for the CDR3: TGTGCCAGCAGACAAGACAGGGGGGACCAAAAACTGTTTTTT. This codes for CASRQDRGDQKLFF.

This clonotype was seen repeatedly, ten times or more. This rearrangement joins TRBV7-2 to TRBJ2-3, with D perhaps assigned TRBD1 or TRBD2 (5 bases each). Germline V lookup: CDR1 SGHTA, CDR2 FQGNSA. The CDR3 runs 17 residues. The germline V and J ends were trimmed by 5 bases and 4 bases, with 22 bases remaining between them. The CDR3: CASSTPPLGVVADTQYF. The CDR3 coding sequence is TGTGCCAGCAGCACACCCCCCTTGGGGGTGGTCGCAGATACGCAGTATTTT.

This clonotype was seen at least ten times. CDR3 bases: TGTGCCAGCAGCCCCACCCCCTTCGCGGGGAGTGGCGAGCAGTACTTC. This translates into CASSPTPFAGSGEQYF. This chain joins TRBV14 and TRBJ2-7; TRBD2 is a possible D gene (6 bases). Germline V CDR1 and CDR2: SGHDN, FVKESK. The CDR3 length is 16 residues. V lost 4 bases and J 6 bases, leaving 22 bases between the germline ends.

This clonotype was detected a few times. This chain connects TRBV6-6 to TRBJ1-1; D not certain. Germline V gene sequence: CDR1 MNHNY, CDR2 SVGAGI (reference sequence). The CDR3 is 13 residues long. The V end was cut by 2 bases, the J end by 5 bases, with 9 bases between. The DNA for the CDR3 is TGTGCCAGCAGTTACCCCATCATGACTGAAGCTTTCTTT. This sequence encodes CASSYPIMTEAFF.

This clonotype was counted at least ten times. The chain employs TRBV11-2 and TRBJ2-3; 10 bases fit TRBD2. CDR3 size: 15 residues. Germline V CDR1 and CDR2: SGHAT, FQNNGV. With 5 bases clipped from V and 4 bases from J, the junction kept 6 bases outside the gene matches. The CDR3 sequence is CASSPGTSEADTQYF. The DNA of the CDR3 is TGTGCCAGCAGCCCCGGGACTAGCGAGGCAGATACGCAGTATTTT.

Ten or more counts support this clonotype. The chain links TRBV7-8 to TRBJ2-5, with TRBD1 identical over 11 bases. V was pared by 5 bases and J by 0 bases, with 8 bases of the junction left unmatched. Per the germline V gene, CDR1 is SGHVS and CDR2 is FQNEAQ. The CDR3 covers 17 residues. This chain's CDR3 is CASSRRRDRGYQETQYF. CDR3 nucleotide sequence: TGTGCCAGCAGCCGCCGCCGGGACAGGGGGTACCAAGAGACCCAGTACTTC.

This clonotype was observed many times. The chain employs TRBV6-6 and TRBJ1-6; D possibly corresponds to TRBD1 (6 bases). Germline V gives CDR1 MNHNY, CDR2 SVGAGI (reference sequence). This CDR3 has 15 amino acids. Trimming stripped 0 bases from V and 7 bases from J, with 10 bases between. CDR3 in DNA: TGTGCCAGCAGTTACTCGAGGGGGATCAATTCACCCCTCCACTTT. This gives the protein CASSYSRGINSPLHF.

This clonotype was found many times. V is TRBV6-6 and J is TRBJ1-6; TRBD1 agrees at 8 bases. With V trimmed by 6 bases and J by 10 bases, 8 bases remained unmatched. Germline V gene sequence: CDR1 MNHNY, CDR2 SVGAGI (reference sequence). The CDR3 runs to 14 residues. The CDR3 DNA is TGTGCCAGCAGCGGACAGGGACAGCGCTCACCCCTCCACTTT. Translating gives CASSGQGQRSPLHF.

In its sample, this clonotype was seen a few times. V gene TRBV29-1 combines with J gene TRBJ2-3; D ambiguous. Deletions cut 7 bases from V and 6 bases from J, with 8 bases between. The length of the CDR3 is 10 residues. CDR1 is SQVTM and CDR2 is ANQGSEA in the germline V gene. In nucleotides, the CDR3 is TGCAGCGCCGTCCTGGATACGCAGTATTTT. Its protein product is CSAVLDTQYF.

This clonotype was recorded a few times. The chain has TRBV20-1 and TRBJ1-6, with 8 bases lining up with TRBD1. CDR3 size: 21 residues. The trim removed 5 bases at V and 0 bases at J, leaving 21 bases unmatched. Germline V gives CDR1 DFQATT, CDR2 SNEGSKA (reference sequence). CDR3 nucleotides: TGCAGTGCTGGGGGAGGTAGCCCGGGACAGGTTCGAAGCTCCTATAATTCACCCCTCCACTTT. It translates to CSAGGGSPGQVRSSYNSPLHF.

Ten or more counts support this clonotype. The V and J genes are TRBV20-1 and TRBJ2-1; 11 bases line up with TRBD2. J gave up 7 bases and V 7 bases, and 9 bases lay outside the gene matches. CDR3 length: 14 amino acids. Germline V gene lookup returns CDR1 DFQATT and CDR2 SNEGSKA (reference sequence). Written as DNA, the CDR3 is TGCAGTGTAAAGACCGGGACTAGCGGAAATGAGCAGTTCTTC. Protein product: CSVKTGTSGNEQFF.

The gene calls are TRBV6-5 and TRBJ1-3; D remains unclear. V shed 10 bases and J shed 4 bases, with 23 bases lying between them. The germline V gene has CDR1 MNHEY and CDR2 SVGAGI. This CDR3 has 16 amino acids. The CDR3 DNA sequence: TGTGCCACCTCAACTCGGACCCAAAGCTCGGGAAACACCATATATTTT. Translated: CATSTRTQSSGNTIYF.

This clonotype was counted at least ten times. This sequence joins TRBV20-1 and TRBJ1-6, with a weak D call TRBD1 (6 bases). The CDR3 covers 18 residues. The germline V and J ends were trimmed by 0 bases and 0 bases, with 15 bases remaining between them. Germline lookup yields CDR1 DFQATT and CDR2 SNEGSKA (reference sequence). The CDR3 DNA sequence: TGCAGTGCTAGAGATCCGCTGGACAGTTACTCCTATAATTCACCCCTCCACTTT. Protein sequence: CSARDPLDSYSYNSPLHF.

This clonotype was seen ten or more times. The rearrangement joins TRBV29-1 to TRBJ2-7, with a possible D match to TRBD1 (5 bases). The germline V gene has CDR1 SQVTM and CDR2 ANQGSEA. V was cut by 7 bases and J by 3 bases, with 13 bases left in between. This CDR3 spans 12 amino acids. The CDR3 here is CSAGKQDYEQYF. The CDR3 DNA follows: TGCAGCGCTGGGAAACAGGACTACGAGCAGTACTTC.

In its sample, this clonotype was seen many times. The rearrangement joins TRBV6-6 to TRBJ1-4; D uncertain. The CDR3 sequence is 16 residues long. Per the germline V gene, CDR1 is MNHNY and CDR2 is SVGAGI (reference sequence). Trimming took 5 bases from V and 4 from J, leaving 17 bases between them. The CDR3 DNA follows: TGTGCCAGCAGTCCCCAAGAGGGCCCCAGTAATGAAAAACTGTTTTTT. Translating gives CASSPQEGPSNEKLFF.